What follows are 28 T cell receptor beta chains derived from one specimen sequenced in a study of OX40 agonist ivuxolimab in advanced cancers. Sequencing was performed with immunoSEQ multiplex PCR; in TCRdb, only in-frame clones are kept and a portion is missing. The sample has 78,000 or so clones; 90% to 95% are singletons. The input for sequencing was CD4+ or CD8+ T cells sorted from blood, taken in a trial of the OX40 agonist ivuxolimab. These receptors were obtained from an adult with an advanced solid tumor such as melanoma, head and neck, liver or kidney cancer.

The rearrangement joins TRBV7-2 to TRBJ2-5, with TRBD2 as a possible D gene (6 bases). V shed 7 bases and J shed 5 bases, with 29 bases lying between them. The CDR3 totals 18 residues. Germline values: CDR1 SGHTA, CDR2 FQGNSA. Here the CDR3 reads CASTPAPLAWDPRETQYF. CDR3 nucleotide sequence: TGTGCCAGCACCCCCGCCCCCCTAGCGTGGGATCCTCGGGAGACCCAGTACTTC.

The chain is built from TRBV7-2 and TRBJ1-5; D unclear. There are 13 residues in the CDR3. CDR1 and CDR2 (germline): SGHTA, FQGNSA. With 1 base removed from V and 3 bases from J, the gap between germline ends came to 4 bases. The CDR3 bases are TGTGCCAGCAGCTTAGTTCACAATCAGCCCCAGCATTTT. It translates to CASSLVHNQPQHF.

The V gene is TRBV2, the J gene TRBJ2-1; 12 positions match TRBD2. This CDR3 comprises 14 residues. From germline, CDR1 is SNHLY and CDR2 FYNNEI. V lost 10 bases, J lost 7 bases, and 8 bases stayed unmatched. The chain's CDR3 is CATTLAGGGNEQFF. DNA of the CDR3: TGTGCCACCACCCTAGCGGGAGGGGGTAATGAGCAGTTCTTC.

The J gene is TRBJ2-7, the V gene TRBV6-1; possibly TRBD1 or TRBD2 for D (6 bases each). The CDR3 contains 15 residues. The germline V and J ends were trimmed by 10 bases and 4 bases, with 23 bases remaining between them. CDR1 and CDR2 from the germline V gene are MNHNS and SASEGT. The CDR3 DNA follows: TGTGCCACCACCCGGGGGCAGGGGCCCTATTACGAGCAGTACTTC. This translates into CATTRGQGPYYEQYF.

The rearrangement links TRBV11-3 to TRBJ2-3; no definite D call. This CDR3 is 12 amino acids long. Trimming pared 4 bases from V and 4 bases from J, leaving 6 bases between. Germline CDR1 reads SGHNT; CDR2 reads YENEEA. For the CDR3, the DNA is TGTGCCAGCAGCTCTAGTTCAGATACGCAGTATTTT. This encodes CASSSSSDTQYF.

This chain connects TRBV13 to TRBJ2-7, with 11 bases fitting TRBD2. CDR3 length equals 16 residues. J gave up 2 bases and V 0 bases, and 3 bases lay outside the gene matches. The germline V gene encodes CDR1 PRHDT and CDR2 FYEKMQ (reference sequence). The CDR3 nucleotides read TGTGCCAGCAGCTTAGGACTAGCGGGAGTAACCTACGAGCAGTACTTC. It codes for CASSLGLAGVTYEQYF.

The V and J genes are TRBV7-8 and TRBJ2-7; TRBD1 matches at 7 bases. V gave up 4 bases and J gave up 4 bases; unmatched junction bases: 4. The CDR3 loop spans 13 amino acids. CDR1 and CDR2 (germline): SGHVS, FQNEAQ. The CDR3 nucleotides read TGTGCCAGCAGCTGGGGACAGACGTACGAGCAGTACTTC. Translation: CASSWGQTYEQYF.

This clone was detected once. The rearrangement links TRBV7-2 to TRBJ2-5; 8 positions match TRBD1. The CDR3 extends over 14 amino acids. CDR1 and CDR2 from the germline V gene are SGHTA and FQGNSA. Trimming removed 7 bases from V and 4 bases from J; junction bases left unmatched: 8. CDR3 sequence: CASNPRGPSETQYF. Here the CDR3 DNA reads TGTGCCAGCAATCCCAGGGGGCCGTCAGAGACCCAGTACTTC. Variable domain in full (rest from reference TRBV7-2 and TRBJ2-5): GAGVSQSPSNKVTEKGKDVELRCDPISGHTALYWYRQSLGQGLEFLIYFQGNSAPDKSGLPSDRFSAERTGGSVSTLTIQRTQQEDSAVYLCASNPRGPSETQYFGPGTRLLVL.

The chain uses TRBV11-2 and TRBJ2-3; D ambiguous. The CDR3 runs to 15 residues. V was trimmed by 6 bases and J by 0 bases, leaving 13 bases between them. The V gene's germline CDR1 is SGHAT and CDR2 FQNNGV. CDR3 sequence: CASSRAPSSTDTQYF. CDR3 nucleotides: TGTGCCAGCAGTCGCGCCCCATCTAGCACAGATACGCAGTATTTT.

The chain has TRBV7-9 and TRBJ2-1, with a possible D match to TRBD2 (5 bases). The length of the CDR3 is 14 residues. The germline gives CDR1 SEHNR, CDR2 FQNEAQ (reference sequence). The V and J ends lost 2 bases and 2 bases respectively, with 7 bases between them. CDR3 in DNA: TGTGCCAGCAGCTTAAGCGGTACCTACAATGAGCAGTTCTTC. Protein product: CASSLSGTYNEQFF.

The V call is TRBV19, the J call TRBJ1-1, with TRBD1 as a possible D gene (5 bases). Trimming pared 6 bases from V and 2 bases from J, leaving 10 bases between. Per germline, CDR1 LNHDA and CDR2 SQIVND (reference sequence). The CDR3 covers 13 residues. The CDR3 sequence is CASRGRVNTEAFF. For the CDR3, the DNA is TGTGCCAGTAGAGGCAGGGTAAACACTGAAGCTTTCTTT.

The chain couples TRBV5-4 to TRBJ1-2; 9 bases are a match to TRBD1. The CDR3 runs to 13 residues. The germline gives CDR1 SGHNT, CDR2 YYREEE (reference sequence). Trimming at V came to 5 bases and at J to 6 bases, leaving 5 bases not matched to a gene. The CDR3 here is CASRRGQGDGYTF. CDR3 DNA sequence: TGTGCCAGCAGACGGGGACAGGGCGATGGCTACACCTTC.

The gene calls are TRBV6-5 and TRBJ1-2, with D maybe TRBD1 (5 bases). Germline lookup yields CDR1 MNHEY and CDR2 SVGAGI. The CDR3 totals 15 residues. V lost 7 bases and J 5 bases, leaving 20 bases between the germline ends. The CDR3 is CASISQDMGGYGYTF. DNA of the CDR3: TGTGCCAGCATTTCCCAGGACATGGGGGGTTATGGCTACACCTTC.

This chain links TRBV2 with TRBJ1-5, with a tentative D call TRBD1 (6 bases). The germline V gene encodes CDR1 SNHLY and CDR2 FYNNEI. The CDR3 has 15 amino acids. Trimming removed 4 bases at V and 0 bases at J, with 10 bases between. CDR3 sequence reads: CASSVQGNSNQPQHF. In DNA form, the CDR3 reads TGTGCCAGCAGTGTACAGGGAAATAGCAATCAGCCCCAGCATTTT. Using reference TRBV2 and TRBJ1-5 for the parts outside the CDR3, the full variable domain is EPEVTQTPSHQVTQMGQEVILRCVPISNHLYFYWYRQILGQKVEFLVSFYNNEISEKSEIFDDQFSVERPDGSNFTLKIRSTKLEDSAMYFCASSVQGNSNQPQHFGDGTRLSIL.

The chain employs TRBV5-6 and TRBJ1-3, with D hard to call. V lost 4 bases and J 0 bases, leaving 8 bases between the germline ends. CDR1 is SGHDT and CDR2 is YYEEEE in the germline V gene. There are 14 residues in the CDR3. The CDR3 spells CASSPGYSGNTIYF. The CDR3 coding sequence is TGTGCCAGCAGCCCTGGGTACTCTGGAAACACCATATATTTT.

This chain joins TRBV11-3 and TRBJ1-2; TRBD1 aligns across 9 bases. The CDR3 sequence is 13 residues long. CDR1 is SGHNT, CDR2 YENEEA, per germline. V trimming: 4 bases; J trimming: 4 bases; junction bases outside the gene matches: 1. Here the CDR3 reads CASSSDRGYGYTF. The CDR3 region has the DNA TGTGCCAGCAGCTCGGACAGGGGCTATGGCTACACCTTC.

The gene calls are TRBV15 and TRBJ1-3; D is possibly TRBD1 (6 bases). Trimming removed 5 bases at V and 2 bases at J, with 16 bases between. Germline loops: CDR1 LNHNV, CDR2 YYDKDF (reference sequence). This CDR3 has 16 residues. CDR3 bases: TGTGCCACCAGCCCTGGAACGGGGGGCACTGGAAACACCATATATTTT. As protein: CATSPGTGGTGNTIYF.

This clone has more than one count but fewer than ten. The V call is TRBV30, the J call TRBJ2-1; TRBD2 agrees at 11 bases. Looked up from germline, CDR1 is GTSNPN and CDR2 is SVGIG (reference sequence). Trimming cost V 2 bases and J 7 bases; bases outside gene matches: 7. The CDR3 is 15 amino acids. The CDR3 coding sequence is TGTGCCTGGAGTACGGGTCTAGCGGGAGGAAATGAGCAGTTCTTC. Translation gives CAWSTGLAGGNEQFF.

CDR3 amino acids: CASSLLLLGDRSTDTQYF. Here the CDR3 DNA reads TGTGCCAGCAGCTTATTGCTTTTAGGGGACAGGAGCACAGATACGCAGTATTTT. The chain combines TRBV7-9 with TRBJ2-3; TRBD1 aligns across 8 bases. Germline V gene data show CDR1 as SEHNR and CDR2 as FQNEAQ (reference sequence). The CDR3 has 18 amino acids. V shed 2 bases, J shed 0 bases, and the junction held 10 bases outside the gene matches.

The V call is TRBV19, the J call TRBJ2-7, with D possibly TRBD1 on 5 matching bases. This CDR3 spans 12 amino acids. The V and J ends lost 8 bases and 0 bases respectively, with 8 bases between them. Germline CDR1 reads LNHDA; CDR2 reads SQIVND (reference sequence). The CDR3 DNA reads as TGTGCCAGTCTAGGGGACTCCTACGAGCAGTACTTC. It translates to CASLGDSYEQYF.

V usage is TRBV6-6 and J usage is TRBJ2-5; D is possibly TRBD1 (6 bases). The CDR3 is 13 residues long. The V and J ends lost 6 bases and 5 bases respectively, with 13 bases between them. Germline CDR1 is MNHNY and CDR2 is SVGAGI (reference sequence). DNA of the CDR3: TGTGCCAGCAGCAACAGGGCTGGGGAGACCCAGTACTTC. This encodes CASSNRAGETQYF.

V and J are TRBV21-1 and TRBJ2-3; the tabulated D call, TRBD2, remains unverified against the DNA. TRBV21-1 is marked as a pseudogene. The CDR3 has 16 amino acids. CDR3 amino acids: CASSKARRAKTDTQYF. CDR3 nucleotide sequence: TGTGCCAGCAGCAAAGCTAGGAGGGCCAAAACAGATACGCAGTATTTT.

For the CDR3, the DNA is TGTGCCAGCTCACCACCCTCATCCACCTACGAGCAGTACTTC. This encodes CASSPPSSTYEQYF. The chain couples TRBV18 to TRBJ2-5; D not certain. The J call is in doubt because the DNA end fits TRBJ2-7 better. The CDR3 sequence is 14 residues long. The germline V gene encodes CDR1 KGHSH and CDR2 LQKENI.

The rearrangement joins TRBV6-5 to TRBJ2-1; 9 positions match TRBD2. CDR1 is MNHEY and CDR2 is SVGAGI in the germline V gene. With V trimmed by 5 bases and J by 9 bases, 8 bases remained unmatched. This CDR3 is built from 14 residues. The CDR3 sequence: CASSRLAGNSEQFF. CDR3 DNA sequence: TGTGCCAGCAGTCGCCTAGCGGGAAACTCTGAGCAGTTCTTC.

The chain recombines TRBV30 with TRBJ1-2; unclear D gene. Germline V lookup: CDR1 GTSNPN, CDR2 SVGIG (reference sequence). V gave up 0 bases and J gave up 3 bases, with 8 bases separating them. The CDR3 loop spans 13 amino acids. CDR3 DNA: TGTGCCTGGAGTGTACTTACAGACTATGGCTACACCTTC. Its protein product is CAWSVLTDYGYTF.

The chain employs TRBV5-1 and TRBJ2-3; TRBD2 matches 12 bases. The germline gives CDR1 SGHRS, CDR2 YFSETQ. This CDR3 has 16 amino acids. The V gene end was trimmed by 0 bases and the J gene end by 8 bases; junction bases not matched to a gene: 7. The DNA for the CDR3 is TGCGCCAGCAGCTTGGTCCTAGCGGGAGGGGCTCCTACGCAGTATTTT. It is translated as CASSLVLAGGAPTQYF.

This clone was found a few times. The V and J genes are TRBV27 and TRBJ1-5; D gene ambiguous. The germline V gene encodes CDR1 MNHEY and CDR2 SMNVEV (reference sequence). This CDR3 is 16 amino acids long. The V and J ends lost 0 bases and 0 bases respectively, with 9 bases between them. CDR3 coding DNA: TGTGCCAGCAGTTTATCGGCGTACAGTAGCAATCAGCCCCAGCATTTT. Residues: CASSLSAYSSNQPQHF.

V and J are TRBV7-2 and TRBJ2-1; 7 bases are a match to TRBD2. The CDR3 has 14 residues. After removal of 8 bases from V and 3 bases from J, the junction contained 7 bases not matched to a gene. CDR1 and CDR2 from the germline V gene are SGHTA and FQGNSA. The CDR3 reads CASESLADYNEQFF. The CDR3 bases are TGTGCCAGCGAGAGTCTAGCGGACTACAATGAGCAGTTCTTC.